This T cell receptor (beta chain) appears in the sequencing data of a study of cytomegalovirus exposure and HLA in healthy donors. General observations from the study: The likely explanation for a cluster of highly shared sequence variants was sequencing artifact. The dataset shows that most TCR sequences were rare, while some public TCRs occurred in many donors. For TCR beta chains, V- and J-gene trimming was later linked to a missense DCLRE1C variant. A later analysis found most CMV-associated TCR beta chains apparently HLA-restricted.

It was with 60 Vbeta and 13 Jbeta primers that the PCR ran. Sequencing was performed with immunoSEQ multiplex PCR; in TCRdb, only in-frame clones are kept and a portion is missing. Counted here are over 150,000 clones, over 60% occurring once; the ten biggest clones make up over 2.5%. Trimming pared 4 bases from V and 6 bases from J, leaving 28 bases between. Germline assignment: CDR1 LNHDA and CDR2 SQIVND (reference sequence). The CDR3 contains 19 residues. Notes on this clone: Its antigen is still unknown.

Source material: PBMCs. The receptor comes from a woman in her twenties or thirties in good health and CMV-seronegative. The V and J genes are TRBV19 and TRBJ2-1, with a possible D match to TRBD1 (5 bases). For the CDR3, the DNA is TGTGCCAGTAGTAGAAAACCCTCCCCGTCAAGGGGATTCCGCAATGAGCAGTTCTTC. It specifies CASSRKPSPSRGFRNEQFF.